This TCR beta chain was recorded in a study of blood T cell repertoires in COVID-19. Study background: The analysed material was cDNA or gDNA that came from T cells, B-cell-depleted T cells, or PBMCs.

Those enrolled, adults aged roughly 18 to 90 years, came from 25 or so US areas. Participants' own reports of clinical history determined their cohort assignment. Germline CDR1 and CDR2: MNHNY and SVGAGI (reference sequence). Unmatched junction bases numbered 14, after V lost 7 bases and J lost 7 bases. The CDR3 covers 16 residues. Source study methods: Amplification of reference gene primers provided the estimated nucleated cell counts. Some clones are missing from TCRdb's copy, which holds only in-frame ones; the method was immunoSEQ multiplex PCR. For V, J and clone size, that table is used; D and trimming come from the DNA. Of 130,000 or so clones listed, about four fifths were seen once; the top ten hold more than 15%.

Sequenced sample: PBMCs or T cells enriched from blood (not recorded which). This chain links TRBV6-6 with TRBJ2-1; the match to TRBD2 covers 9 bases. This clonotype was sampled from a man under 40 who had recovered from COVID-19. CDR3 sequence (DNA): TGTGCCAGCATTCCGAGGTGGCTAGCGGGGTCAAATGAGCAGTTCTTC. It yields the protein CASIPRWLAGSNEQFF.